Listed below are T cell receptor beta chains from one sample, sequenced in a study of STAT5B mutations in CD4+ large granular lymphocyte leukemia. Method: immunoSEQ multiplex PCR; TCRdb's copy keeps in-frame clones and lacks some. The sample has 25,000 to 30,000 clones; 65% to 80% are singletons. Sequenced: CD4+ T cells from blood buffy coats. The receptor source for this set is a human donor in good health. Both conserved end residues are part of each CDR3. The order of the fields is V gene, J gene, CDR3 length, D gene, clone size, CDR3 protein, CDR3 DNA. The D gene is left open where the match is weak. Size is stated for part of the rows, as once, few or many counts, or as a class when the clone is expanded.

TRBV7-9	TRBJ1-2	12	NA	once	CASSLVDYGYTF	TGTGCCAGCAGCTTAGTCGACTATGGCTACACCTTC
TRBV6-5	TRBJ2-3	14	NA	NA	CASSPFGSTDTQYF	TGTGCCAGCAGCCCCTTCGGAAGCACAGATACGCAGTATTTT
TRBV5-1	TRBJ2-3	14	TRBD2	NA	CASETSGGSDTQYF	TGCGCCAGCGAGACTAGCGGGGGTTCAGATACGCAGTATTTT
TRBV7-7	TRBJ2-1	16	TRBD2	NA	CASSSDLAGRHNEQFF	TGTGCCAGCAGTTCCGATCTAGCGGGACGGCACAATGAGCAGTTCTTC
TRBV4-1	TRBJ1-6	15	TRBD1	once	CASSHRQGAQSPLHF	TGCGCCAGCAGCCACCGACAGGGGGCACAGTCACCCCTCCACTTT
TRBV13	TRBJ1-4	14	TRBD1	few	CASSLGTANEKLFF	TGTGCCAGCAGCTTGGGGACAGCTAATGAAAAACTGTTTTTT
TRBV7-2	TRBJ1-6	19	NA	NA	CASSLVIRGFGSYNSPLHF	TGTGCCAGCAGCTTAGTGATTAGGGGGTTTGGCTCCTATAATTCACCCCTCCACTTT
TRBV14	TRBJ2-6	14	NA	once	CASSQSSGANVLTF	TGTGCCAGCAGCCAATCTTCTGGGGCCAACGTCCTGACTTTC
TRBV18	TRBJ2-3	14	NA	once	CASSPTLSTDTQYF	TGTGCCAGCTCACCGACCCTTAGCACAGATACGCAGTATTTT
TRBV6-5	TRBJ2-7	14	TRBD1	NA	CATLGQGRIYEQYF	TGTGCCACCTTGGGACAGGGGAGGATCTACGAGCAGTACTTC
TRBV5-1	TRBJ2-7	14	TRBD1	NA	CASSFSGGVYEQYF	TGCGCCAGCAGCTTTTCAGGGGGCGTCTACGAGCAGTACTTC
TRBV27	TRBJ2-7	11	NA	few	CASNFQGSRNF	TGTGCCAGCAACTTTCAGGGGTCCCGGAACTTC
TRBV6-1	TRBJ1-5	16	NA	NA	CASSEGHSRGNQPQHF	TGTGCCAGCAGTGAAGGACACTCTCGGGGCAATCAGCCCCAGCATTTT
TRBV5-1	TRBJ1-4	16	TRBD1	NA	CASSSGQGITNEKLFF	TGCGCCAGCAGCTCCGGACAGGGAATCACTAATGAAAAACTGTTTTTT
TRBV6-5	TRBJ1-2	14	TRBD1	NA	CASSYDRDGYGYTF	TGTGCCAGCAGTTACGACAGGGATGGTTATGGCTACACCTTC
TRBV10-3	TRBJ2-1	16	TRBD2	NA	CAISESGGGTYNEQFF	TGTGCCATCAGTGAGTCGGGCGGGGGGACCTACAATGAGCAGTTCTTC
TRBV19	TRBJ2-1	15	NA	NA	CASSIDASSYNEQFF	TGTGCCAGTAGTATCGACGCAAGCTCCTACAATGAGCAGTTCTTC
TRBV5-5	TRBJ1-5	15	TRBD1	few	CASSSNRGSNQPQHF	TGTGCCAGCAGCTCGAACAGGGGGAGCAATCAGCCCCAGCATTTT
TRBV7-2	TRBJ2-1	14	NA	NA	CASSFSGSYNEQFF	TGTGCCAGCAGCTTTAGCGGATCCTACAATGAGCAGTTCTTC
TRBV2	TRBJ2-5	15	NA	NA	CASAPGRPVSETQYF	TGTGCCAGCGCCCCGGGTAGGCCGGTATCGGAGACCCAGTACTTC
TRBV23-1	TRBJ1-3	16	NA	NA	CASSHSTVGSGNTIYF	TGCGCCAGCAGTCATTCGACAGTCGGCTCTGGAAACACCATATATTTT
TRBV2	TRBJ1-2	12	NA	NA	CASRAGPYGYTF	TGTGCCAGCAGGGCGGGACCCTATGGCTACACCTTC
TRBV28	TRBJ2-6	18	TRBD1	NA	CASSFGQGKDSGANVLTF	TGTGCCAGCAGTTTTGGACAGGGGAAAGACTCTGGGGCCAACGTCCTGACTTTC
TRBV5-4	TRBJ2-1	15	NA	NA	CASSLGGSSYNEQFF	TGTGCCAGCAGCTTGGGGGGGAGCTCCTACAATGAGCAGTTCTTC
TRBV19	TRBJ2-2	14	NA	NA	CASRGSTNTGELFF	TGTGCCAGTAGAGGGTCTACGAACACCGGGGAGCTGTTTTTT
TRBV7-6	TRBJ1-1	14	NA	few	CASSARGGNTEAFF	TGTGCCAGCAGCGCGCGGGGAGGGAACACTGAAGCTTTCTTT
TRBV6-5	TRBJ1-1	16	NA	NA	CASSYSGTVLNTEAFF	TGTGCCAGCAGTTACTCCGGGACGGTATTGAACACTGAAGCTTTCTTT
TRBV5-4	TRBJ1-2	13	TRBD1	NA	CASSLQGGDGYTF	TGTGCCAGCAGCTTGCAGGGGGGAGATGGCTACACCTTC
TRBV7-2	TRBJ2-3	14	NA	NA	CASSFGDWGDTQYF	TGTGCCAGCAGCTTTGGGGACTGGGGGGATACGCAGTATTTT